This paragraph reports one T cell receptor (beta chain). What it recognizes is unknown. The PCR contained 60 Vbeta and 13 Jbeta primers. Using immunoSEQ multiplex PCR, the repertoire was profiled, and TCRdb retains in-frame clones only, with some absent. The profile shows 35,000 to 45,000 clones, 51% of them singletons. The data derive from a study of cytomegalovirus exposure and HLA in healthy donors. General study findings and limits: Both high specificity and high sensitivity reportedly marked the classifier's diagnosis of cytomegalovirus status. In vitro experiments confirmed that a few CMV-associated chains were specific for CMV antigens. Based on reports, TCR beta sequences accurately predicted HLA-A and HLA-B alleles for most subjects.

The CDR3 spans 13 residues. V shed 7 bases and J shed 0 bases, with 9 bases lying between them. From germline, CDR1 is LNHDA and CDR2 SQIVND (reference sequence). The chain combines TRBV19 with TRBJ1-2; D unresolved. The receptor comes from a man aged 55 to 70 in good health and CMV-seronegative. Sequencing used PBMCs. CDR3 loop: CASTYTTNYGYTF. CDR3 bases: TGTGCCAGTACGTATACAACTAACTATGGCTACACCTTC.